These 15 T cell receptor beta chains share one sample of origin, sequenced in a study of blood T cell repertoires in COVID-19. Profiled with immunoSEQ multiplex PCR; TCRdb holds only in-frame clones, not every one. The sample includes under 250,000 clones, around 88% seen only once; the top ten take around 6%. The sample was peripheral blood. The source of these receptors is a woman aged 80 or over with COVID-19, enrolled during active disease.

This clone was seen a handful of times. The chain joins TRBV7-2 to TRBJ1-6; D is uncertain. This CDR3 is 14 amino acids long. The V end was cut by 8 bases, the J end by 9 bases, with 17 bases between. The V gene's germline CDR1 is SGHTA and CDR2 FQGNSA. CDR3 DNA: TGTGCCAGCGGGGTAGAAGGGAGCACTTCACCCCTCCACTTT. Translation gives CASGVEGSTSPLHF.

CDR3 loop: CASSKARGGADTQYF. For the CDR3, the DNA is TGTGCCAGCAGCAAAGCTCGTGGGGGGGCGGATACGCAGTATTTT. The V and J genes are TRBV21-1 and TRBJ2-3; the table's D call of TRBD2 was not tested on the DNA. TRBV21-1 is a known pseudogene. This CDR3 has 15 amino acids.

The rearrangement links TRBV10-3 to TRBJ1-1; D is undetermined. Trimming stripped 6 bases from V and 1 base from J, with 21 bases between. The CDR3 sequence is 17 residues long. Germline values: CDR1 ENHRY, CDR2 SYGVKD. Here the CDR3 DNA reads TGTGCCATCAGACCCGCTAAAAAAGACACCCAGAACACTGAAGCTTTCTTT. Translating gives CAIRPAKKDTQNTEAFF.

This chain joins TRBV7-2 and TRBJ1-2, with 7 bases that match TRBD1. The trim removed 1 base at V and 7 bases at J, leaving 6 bases unmatched. The germline CDR1 and CDR2 sequences are SGHTA and FQGNSA. The CDR3 consists of 14 residues. CDR3 DNA sequence: TGTGCCAGCAGCTTAGGGGGCCAGGGGGTTGGCTACACCTTC. This encodes CASSLGGQGVGYTF.

This clone was counted once. The CDR3 DNA reads TGTGCCAGCAGTTTATCCGGGGGCACTGAAGCTTTCTTT. It encodes CASSLSGGTEAFF. The chain has TRBV12-3 or TRBV12-4 and TRBJ1-1; tentative D call: TRBD1 (5 bases). Trimming removed 2 bases from V and 4 bases from J, with 8 bases in between. The CDR3 runs 13 residues.

The chain links TRBV6-4 to TRBJ1-1; TRBD1 aligns across 10 bases. Germline values: CDR1 MRHNA, CDR2 SNTAGT. Trimming removed 6 bases from V and 6 bases from J; junction bases left unmatched: 10. The CDR3 is made up of 15 amino acids. Here the CDR3 reads CASRPLGQGEAEAFF. DNA for the CDR3: TGTGCCAGCAGGCCCCTAGGACAGGGGGAGGCTGAAGCTTTCTTT.

CDR3 nucleotides: TGTGCCAGCTACGGCGGGGGTCGAACTGAAGCTTTCTTT. This translates into CASYGGGRTEAFF. V is TRBV27 and J is TRBJ1-1; a possible D gene is TRBD1 (5 bases). Trimming pared 8 bases from V and 5 bases from J, leaving 15 bases between. Germline lookup yields CDR1 MNHEY and CDR2 SMNVEV (reference sequence). The CDR3 contains 13 residues.

V and J are TRBV9 and TRBJ2-1, with 7 positions matching TRBD2. Germline CDR1 SGDLS, CDR2 YYNGEE. The CDR3 extends over 13 amino acids. Losses at the gene ends were 2 bases for V and 11 bases for J; bases not matched to a gene: 7. For the CDR3, the DNA is TGTGCCAGCAGCGTCCAGGGAGGGGTCCAGCAGTTCTTC. Encoded protein: CASSVQGGVQQFF.

The chain couples TRBV5-4 to TRBJ2-7; 7 bases line up with TRBD1. J was trimmed by 0 bases and V by 2 bases; bases with no gene match: 5. The CDR3 contains 15 residues. Germline V gene lookup returns CDR1 SGHNT and CDR2 YYREEE (reference sequence). The CDR3 reads CASSFKGTASYEQYF. In DNA, the CDR3 is TGTGCCAGCAGCTTCAAAGGGACAGCCTCCTACGAGCAGTACTTC.

The chain recombines TRBV10-3 with TRBJ2-7, with 10 bases lining up with TRBD2. The trim removed 6 bases at V and 0 bases at J, leaving 8 bases unmatched. This CDR3 is built from 16 residues. The V gene's germline CDR1 is ENHRY and CDR2 SYGVKD. DNA for the CDR3: TGTGCCATCAGCCCTAGCGGGGGCACCAGCTCCTACGAGCAGTACTTC. Its translation: CAISPSGGTSSYEQYF.

The chain links TRBV7-2 to TRBJ1-6; D call uncertain. Trimming took 4 bases from V and 8 from J, leaving 9 bases between them. This CDR3 has 13 amino acids. Germline CDR1 reads SGHTA; CDR2 reads FQGNSA. The CDR3, as DNA: TGTGCCAGCAGCTCCCGGTCCGATTCACCCCTCCACTTT. It is translated as CASSSRSDSPLHF.

The chain carries TRBV24-1 and TRBJ1-5; D is unclear. Germline V gene lookup returns CDR1 KGHDR and CDR2 SFDVKD. V lost 0 bases and J lost 3, with 11 bases in between. This CDR3 comprises 16 residues. The CDR3 coding sequence is TGTGCCACCAGTGATTTGCTATCCATGAACAATCAGCCCCAGCATTTT. Translation: CATSDLLSMNNQPQHF.

This chain links TRBV20-1 with TRBJ2-1, with D uncertain. The CDR3 totals 9 residues. Looked up from germline, CDR1 is DFQATT and CDR2 is SNEGSKA (reference sequence). The CDR3: CSLYNEQFF. The CDR3 DNA reads TGCAGCCTCTACAATGAGCAGTTCTTC.

V and J are TRBV4-2 and TRBJ1-5; the D gene is possibly TRBD1 (5 bases). The germline CDR1 and CDR2 sequences are LGHNA and YNFKEQ. The CDR3 runs 14 residues. Trimming removed 2 bases from V and 6 bases from J, with 11 bases in between. The CDR3 loop reads CASSQPGMSQPQHF. The CDR3 nucleotides read TGTGCCAGCAGCCAACCAGGGATGTCTCAGCCCCAGCATTTT.

This chain uses TRBV14 with TRBJ2-3; possible D gene TRBD2, 7 bases. Per germline, CDR1 SGHDN and CDR2 FVKESK. The length of the CDR3 is 16 residues. V lost 4 bases and J lost 0, with 14 bases in between. The chain's CDR3 is CASSPTWGGSTDTQYF. Here the CDR3 DNA reads TGTGCCAGCAGCCCCACGTGGGGGGGCAGCACAGATACGCAGTATTTT.